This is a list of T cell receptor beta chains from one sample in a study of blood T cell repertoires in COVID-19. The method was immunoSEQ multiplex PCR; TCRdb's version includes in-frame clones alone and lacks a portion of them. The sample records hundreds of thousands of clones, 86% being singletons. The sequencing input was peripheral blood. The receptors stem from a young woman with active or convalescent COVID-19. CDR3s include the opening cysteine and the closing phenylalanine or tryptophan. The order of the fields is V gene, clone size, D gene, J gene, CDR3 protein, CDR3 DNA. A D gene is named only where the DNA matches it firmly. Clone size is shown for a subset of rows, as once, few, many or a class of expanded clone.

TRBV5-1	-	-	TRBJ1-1	CASQTGDALNTEAFF	TGCGCCAGCCAAACGGGGGACGCCCTGAACACTGAAGCTTTCTTT
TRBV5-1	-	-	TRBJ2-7	CASSPRGPGPSYEQYF	TGCGCCAGCAGCCCCCGTGGGCCAGGCCCGTCCTACGAGCAGTACTTC
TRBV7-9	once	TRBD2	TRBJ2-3	CASSLGIGRVVDTQYF	TGTGCCAGCAGCTTAGGTATCGGGAGGGTCGTAGATACGCAGTATTTT
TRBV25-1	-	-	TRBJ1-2	CASAAGSGYTF	TGTGCCAGCGCTGCCGGGAGTGGCTACACCTTC
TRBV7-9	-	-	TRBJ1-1	CASSREAFF	TGTGCCAGCAGTAGAGAAGCTTTCTTT
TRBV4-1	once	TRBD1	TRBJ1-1	CASSQPLTGGTEAFF	TGCGCCAGCAGCCAACCATTGACAGGGGGCACTGAAGCTTTCTTT
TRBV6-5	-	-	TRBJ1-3	CASSYSLGGPGNTIYF	TGTGCCAGCAGTTACTCTCTGGGGGGGCCCGGAAACACCATATATTTT
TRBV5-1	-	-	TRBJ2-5	CASSADSDRSQYF	TGCGCCAGCAGCGCGGATTCAGACAGGTCACAGTACTTC
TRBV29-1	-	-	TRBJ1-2	CSAQQGINYGYTF	TGCAGCGCACAACAGGGAATAAACTATGGCTACACCTTC
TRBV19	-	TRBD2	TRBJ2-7	CASSMAGGPVEQYF	TGTGCCAGTAGTATGGCGGGAGGGCCTGTCGAGCAGTACTTC
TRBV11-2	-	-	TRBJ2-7	CASSLMGGEQYF	TGTGCCAGCAGCCTCATGGGGGGCGAGCAGTACTTC
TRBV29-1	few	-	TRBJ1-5	CSVSGGSNQPQHF	TGCAGCGTTTCCGGAGGCAGCAATCAGCCCCAGCATTTT
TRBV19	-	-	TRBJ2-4	CASNAQGGGKNIQYF	TGTGCCAGTAATGCTCAGGGGGGAGGCAAAAACATTCAGTACTTC
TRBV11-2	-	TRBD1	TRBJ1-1	CASSMTGMNTEAFF	TGTGCCAGCAGCATGACAGGGATGAACACTGAAGCTTTCTTT
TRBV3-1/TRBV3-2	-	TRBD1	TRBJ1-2	CASSQRDRDYGYTF	TGTGCCAGCAGCCAACGAGACAGGGACTATGGCTACACCTTC
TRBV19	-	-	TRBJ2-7	CASSTTRAGASSYEQYF	TGTGCCAGTAGTACCACTCGTGCGGGGGCAAGCTCCTACGAGCAGTACTTC
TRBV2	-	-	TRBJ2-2	CASRNIRLEHLTGELFF	TGTGCCAGCAGAAACATTCGACTAGAACACCTAACCGGGGAGCTGTTTTTT
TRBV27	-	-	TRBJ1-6	CASSLGPGSPLHF	TGTGCCAGCAGTTTAGGGCCCGGATCACCCCTCCACTTT
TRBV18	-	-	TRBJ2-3	CASSPNYADTQYF	TGTGCCAGCTCCCCAAACTATGCAGATACGCAGTATTTT
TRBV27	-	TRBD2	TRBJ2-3	CASSRTSGGTDTQYF	TGTGCCAGCAGTAGGACTAGCGGGGGCACAGATACGCAGTATTTT
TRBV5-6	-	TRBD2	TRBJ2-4	CASSLAASGRDRNIQYF	TGTGCCAGCAGCTTGGCGGCTAGCGGGAGGGACCGAAACATTCAGTACTTC
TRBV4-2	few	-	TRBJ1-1	CASSHLVRENTEAFF	TGTGCCAGCAGCCATCTAGTCAGGGAAAACACTGAAGCTTTCTTT
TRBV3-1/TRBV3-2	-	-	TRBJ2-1	CASSQDSDSPEQFF	TGTGCCAGCAGCCAAGATTCGGACTCCCCTGAGCAGTTCTTC
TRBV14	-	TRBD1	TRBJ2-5	CASSDYGTGVWETQYF	TGTGCCAGCAGCGACTACGGGACAGGGGTTTGGGAGACCCAGTACTTC
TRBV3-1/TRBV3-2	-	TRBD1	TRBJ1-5	CASSPRTGGSQPQHF	TGTGCCAGCAGCCCTCGGACAGGGGGCAGTCAGCCCCAGCATTTT
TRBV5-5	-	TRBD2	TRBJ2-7	CASSLIKRDGEQYF	TGTGCCAGCAGCTTAATCAAGCGGGACGGCGAGCAGTACTTC
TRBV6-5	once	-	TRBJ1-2	CASSPTTENYGYTF	TGTGCCAGCAGTCCGACGACAGAAAACTATGGCTACACCTTC
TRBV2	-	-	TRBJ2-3	CASTVRGSTDTQYF	TGTGCCAGCACCGTTCGAGGGTCCACAGATACGCAGTATTTT
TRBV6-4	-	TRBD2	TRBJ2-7	CASSDHRSTSGTYEQYF	TGTGCCAGCAGTGACCACCGGAGTACTAGCGGGACATACGAGCAGTACTTC
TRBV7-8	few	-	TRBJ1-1	CASSLVAGRAEAFF	TGTGCCAGCAGCTTAGTTGCGGGAAGGGCTGAAGCTTTCTTT
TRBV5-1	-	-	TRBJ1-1	CASSQGMNTEAFF	TGCGCCAGCAGTCAGGGGATGAACACTGAAGCTTTCTTT
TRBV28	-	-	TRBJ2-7	CASSPQGTRYEQYF	TGTGCCAGCAGCCCCCAAGGGACTCGCTACGAGCAGTACTTC
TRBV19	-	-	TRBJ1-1	CASSIEQRSTEAFF	TGTGCCAGTAGTATAGAGCAGCGAAGCACTGAAGCTTTCTTT
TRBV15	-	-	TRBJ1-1	CATGQGREPEAFF	TGTGCCACTGGTCAGGGTAGGGAACCTGAAGCTTTCTTT
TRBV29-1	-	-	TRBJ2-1	CSVRDYNEQFF	TGCAGCGTCCGAGACTACAATGAGCAGTTCTTC
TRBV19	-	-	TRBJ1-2	CASSDSQVNYGYTF	TGTGCCAGTAGTGATTCACAGGTTAACTATGGCTACACCTTC
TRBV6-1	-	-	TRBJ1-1	CASSEALEGSNTEAFF	TGTGCCAGCAGTGAAGCGCTAGAGGGTTCGAACACTGAAGCTTTCTTT
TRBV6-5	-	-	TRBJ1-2	CATGTGYGYTF	TGTGCCACCGGAACAGGCTATGGCTACACCTTC
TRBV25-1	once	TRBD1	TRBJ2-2	CASNGQGVAGELFF	TGTGCCAGCAATGGACAGGGAGTTGCCGGGGAGCTGTTTTTT
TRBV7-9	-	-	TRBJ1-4	CASSLAAEGKLFF	TGTGCCAGCAGCTTAGCTGCAGAGGGAAAACTGTTTTTT
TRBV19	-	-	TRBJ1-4	CASRQPGSTNEKLFF	TGTGCCAGTAGACAACCGGGTAGCACTAATGAAAAACTGTTTTTT
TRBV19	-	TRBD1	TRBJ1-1	CASSIYQGARGNTEAFF	TGTGCCAGTAGTATCTACCAGGGGGCGCGGGGGAACACTGAAGCTTTCTTT
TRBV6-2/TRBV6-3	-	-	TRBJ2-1	CASSYSFGNLFYNEQFF	TGTGCCAGCAGTTACTCGTTCGGTAACCTTTTCTACAATGAGCAGTTCTTC
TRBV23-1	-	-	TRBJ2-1	CASSKQVISSYNEQFF	TGCGCCAGCAGTAAACAGGTAATCAGCTCCTACAATGAGCAGTTCTTC
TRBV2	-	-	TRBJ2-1	CASSEVLENNEQFF	TGTGCCAGCAGTGAAGTACTAGAAAACAATGAGCAGTTCTTC
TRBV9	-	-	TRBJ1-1	CASSLYSGKNPEAFF	TGTGCCAGCAGCTTATACTCCGGGAAAAACCCTGAAGCTTTCTTT
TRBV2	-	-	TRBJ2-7	CASSDLGAYEQYF	TGTGCCAGCAGTGATCTAGGCGCCTACGAGCAGTACTTC
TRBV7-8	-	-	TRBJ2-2	CASKLGGVAGELFF	TGTGCCAGCAAACTAGGGGGGGTCGCCGGGGAGCTGTTTTTT
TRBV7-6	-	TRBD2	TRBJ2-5	CASSVIAGGFQETQYF	TGTGCCAGCAGCGTTATAGCGGGAGGTTTCCAAGAGACCCAGTACTTC
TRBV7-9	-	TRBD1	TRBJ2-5	CASSVQPGQGKEQETQYF	TGTGCCAGCAGCGTGCAACCGGGACAGGGGAAGGAACAAGAGACCCAGTACTTC
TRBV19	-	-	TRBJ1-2	CASSTLTGANYGYTF	TGTGCCAGTAGTACTCTGACTGGAGCTAACTATGGCTACACCTTC
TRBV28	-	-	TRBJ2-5	CASSLTGGLETQYF	TGTGCCAGCAGTTTAACCGGGGGTCTAGAGACCCAGTACTTC